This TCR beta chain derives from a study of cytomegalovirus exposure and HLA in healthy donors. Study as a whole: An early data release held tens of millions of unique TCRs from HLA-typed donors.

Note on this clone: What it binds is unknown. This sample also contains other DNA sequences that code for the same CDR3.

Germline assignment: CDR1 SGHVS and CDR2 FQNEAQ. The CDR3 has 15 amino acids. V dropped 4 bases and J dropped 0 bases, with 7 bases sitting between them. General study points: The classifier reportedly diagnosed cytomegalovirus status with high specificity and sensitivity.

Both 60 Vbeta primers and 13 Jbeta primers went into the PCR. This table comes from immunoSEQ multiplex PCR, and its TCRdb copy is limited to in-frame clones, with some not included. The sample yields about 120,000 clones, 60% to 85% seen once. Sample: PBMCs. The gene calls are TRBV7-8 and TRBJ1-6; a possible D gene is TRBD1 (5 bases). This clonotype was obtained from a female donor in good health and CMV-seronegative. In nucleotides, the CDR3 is TGTGCCAGCAGCTCGGACAACTCCTATAATTCACCCCTCCACTTT. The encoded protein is CASSSDNSYNSPLHF.